Shown below are 10 T cell receptor beta chains from a single sample sequenced in a study of OX40 agonist ivuxolimab in advanced cancers. Profiling relied on immunoSEQ multiplex PCR, and the TCRdb table lists in-frame clones only, not all of them. Altogether 70,000 to 75,000 clones are present, 84% being singletons, with the ten largest covering 1.1%. The sequencing used CD4+ or CD8+ T cells sorted from blood, collected in a trial of the OX40 agonist ivuxolimab. These receptor sequences come from an adult with an advanced solid tumor such as melanoma, head and neck, liver or kidney cancer.

The J gene is TRBJ1-2, the V gene TRBV15; D may be TRBD1 (5 bases). Germline-derived CDR1 and CDR2 are LNHNV and YYDKDF (reference sequence). Trimming removed 0 bases at V and 8 bases at J, with 10 bases between. CDR3 length: 13 residues. CDR3 sequence reads: CATSRDRRGGYTF. CDR3 nucleotides: TGTGCCACCAGCAGAGATAGGCGGGGGGGCTACACCTTC.

This rearrangement joins TRBV9 to TRBJ1-4, with 9 positions matching TRBD1. J was trimmed by 5 bases and V by 3 bases; bases with no gene match: 5. Per germline, CDR1 SGDLS and CDR2 YYNGEE. This CDR3 is built from 15 residues. This chain's CDR3 is CASSATGTGNEKLFF. The CDR3 nucleotides are TGTGCCAGCAGCGCCACCGGGACAGGGAATGAAAAACTGTTTTTT.

This clone was seen just once. The genes are TRBV6-5 and TRBJ1-2; no definite D call. The CDR3 length is 15 residues. CDR1 is MNHEY, CDR2 SVGAGI, per germline. Trimming cost V 0 bases and J 2 bases, with 10 bases left between them. The CDR3 DNA sequence: TGTGCCAGCAGTTACTCTTTCGGATCGAACTATGGCTACACCTTC. Protein: CASSYSFGSNYGYTF.

In nucleotides, the CDR3 is TGTGCCAGCAGCCTTAGCGGGCTGAGCAATCAGCCCCAGCATTTT. It is translated as CASSLSGLSNQPQHF. The chain carries TRBV7-2 and TRBJ1-5; no reliable D call. Germline CDR1 is SGHTA and CDR2 is FQGNSA. Trimming removed 5 bases from V and 1 base from J, with 12 bases in between. This CDR3 is 15 amino acids long. Looking up the rest from reference TRBV7-2 and TRBJ1-5 gives the full variable domain: GAGVSQSPSNKVTEKGKDVELRCDPISGHTALYWYRQSLGQGLEFLIYFQGNSAPDKSGLPSDRFSAERTGGSVSTLTIQRTQQEDSAVYLCASSLSGLSNQPQHFGDGTRLSIL.

The J gene is TRBJ1-1, the V gene TRBV18; perhaps TRBD1 as D (6 bases). This CDR3 is 14 amino acids long. V gave up 7 bases and J gave up 3 bases, with 15 bases separating them. CDR1 KGHSH and CDR2 LQKENI come from the germline V gene. CDR3 loop: CASLRQAGDTEAFF. The CDR3 nucleotides are TGTGCCAGCTTACGCCAAGCAGGGGACACTGAAGCTTTCTTT.

The rearrangement uses TRBV6-5 and TRBJ1-2; D gene uncertain. V lost 8 bases, J lost 3 bases, and 16 bases lay in between. CDR1 and CDR2 from the germline V gene are MNHEY and SVGAGI. The CDR3 sequence is 14 residues long. For the CDR3, the DNA is TGTGCCAGCTGTCCCCCGGTCGCCGACTATGGCTACACCTTC. It translates to CASCPPVADYGYTF.

The V call is TRBV2, the J call TRBJ1-1; D is ambiguous. CDR1 is SNHLY, CDR2 FYNNEI, per germline. V was clipped by 7 bases and J by 1 base, with 13 bases between them. There are 14 residues in the CDR3. This CDR3 reads CASNPRRGNTEAFF. CDR3 DNA: TGTGCCAGCAACCCCCGGCGGGGGAACACTGAAGCTTTCTTT.

The V call is TRBV14, the J call TRBJ1-2, with 7 nucleotides matching TRBD1. CDR1 and CDR2 from the germline V gene are SGHDN and FVKESK. The CDR3 contains 14 residues. V lost 4 bases, J lost 7 bases, and 9 bases stayed unmatched. Written as DNA, the CDR3 is TGTGCCAGCAGCCTAAGGACAGGAGGAGGTGGCTACACCTTC. Protein product: CASSLRTGGGGYTF.

This chain links TRBV6-5 with TRBJ2-6; D not certain. The CDR3 extends over 14 amino acids. V shed 6 bases and J shed 4 bases, with 10 bases lying between them. The V gene's germline CDR1 is MNHEY and CDR2 SVGAGI. CDR3 nucleotides: TGTGCCAGCAGACCTTTGGGCGGGGCCAACGTCCTGACTTTC. Amino acid sequence: CASRPLGGANVLTF.

This clone was seen a handful of times. The rearrangement joins TRBV5-6 to TRBJ2-1, with D unclear. This CDR3 spans 16 amino acids. Germline V CDR1 and CDR2: SGHDT, YYEEEE. Trimming took off 5 bases at V and 4 bases at J, with 19 bases between the two ends. The CDR3 nucleotides read TGTGCCAGCAGTCGTCGGTCGGTACAATCGTACAATGAGCAGTTCTTC. Protein product: CASSRRSVQSYNEQFF.